These 9 T cell receptor beta chains share one sample of origin, sequenced in a study of OX40 agonist ivuxolimab in advanced cancers. Sequencing used immunoSEQ multiplex PCR; TCRdb keeps in-frame clones, though not all of them. The top ten hold under 0.35% of the sample, which has under 100,000 clones, roughly nine tenths seen once. The sample here was CD4+ or CD8+ T cells sorted from blood, taken in a trial of the OX40 agonist ivuxolimab. The source of these receptors is an adult with an advanced solid tumor such as melanoma, head and neck, liver or kidney cancer.

The chain recombines TRBV5-1 with TRBJ2-5, with 10 bases lining up with TRBD2. V trimming: 2 bases; J trimming: 5 bases; junction bases outside the gene matches: 6. There are 15 residues in the CDR3. CDR1 is SGHRS and CDR2 is YFSETQ in the germline V gene. The CDR3 DNA follows: TGCGCCAGCAGCTTTCTAGCGGGAGATGAGGAGACCCAGTACTTC. It translates to CASSFLAGDEETQYF.

The gene calls are TRBV7-2 and TRBJ2-1; D is ambiguous. The germline V and J ends were trimmed by 0 bases and 8 bases, with 5 bases remaining between them. This CDR3 comprises 12 residues. CDR1 is SGHTA and CDR2 is FQGNSA in the germline V gene. The CDR3: CASSLAGYEQFF. CDR3 in DNA: TGTGCCAGCAGCTTAGCGGGGTATGAGCAGTTCTTC.

To note about this clone: A junction boundary mismatches the germline segment, possibly from a read error. V gene TRBV7-7 combines with J gene TRBJ2-7; tentative D call: TRBD1 (6 bases). The length of the CDR3 is 22 residues. The germline CDR1 and CDR2 sequences are SSHAT and FNYEAQ (reference sequence). The CDR3 reads CASSSSKATIRRGWVVCYEQYF. DNA for the CDR3: TGTGCTAGCAGCTCTAGCAAAGCTACAATTCGAAGGGGGTGGGTCGTCTGCTACGAGCAGTACTTC.

CDR3 nucleotides: TGTGCCAGTAGTATAGATCCCGGGGACTGGACCTACAATGAGCAGTTCTTC. The encoded protein is CASSIDPGDWTYNEQFF. The V call is TRBV19, the J call TRBJ2-1; maybe TRBD2 (6 bases). The CDR3 has 17 amino acids. V was trimmed by 0 bases and J by 2 bases, leaving 14 bases between them. Germline values: CDR1 LNHDA, CDR2 SQIVND (reference sequence).

This chain uses TRBV12-5 with TRBJ2-1; TRBD2 matches at 11 bases. Germline V gene sequence: CDR1 LGHNT, CDR2 FRNRAP. The CDR3 loop spans 21 amino acids. V lost 1 base, J lost 4 bases, and 18 bases stayed unmatched. In nucleotides, the CDR3 is TGTGCTAGTGGTTTGGCCTCCCCGCTTCCGGGACTAGCGGTGACTTACAATGAGCAGTTCTTC. It encodes CASGLASPLPGLAVTYNEQFF.

The rearrangement joins TRBV5-5 to TRBJ1-5; D gene ambiguous. There are 16 residues in the CDR3. V dropped 0 bases and J dropped 2 bases, with 12 bases sitting between them. Germline lookup yields CDR1 SGHKS and CDR2 YYEKEE (reference sequence). DNA for the CDR3: TGTGCCAGCAGCTTGGCCGGGGAGAGGGGCAATCAGCCCCAGCATTTT. Translating it yields CASSLAGERGNQPQHF.

The V call is TRBV6-6, the J call TRBJ1-2, with D hard to call. Germline CDR1 is MNHNY and CDR2 is SVGAGI (reference sequence). Trimming removed 10 bases at V and 4 bases at J, with 13 bases between. The CDR3 has 12 amino acids. CDR3 amino acids: CAISTDIYGYTF. For the CDR3, the DNA is TGTGCCATATCGACCGATATCTATGGCTACACCTTC.

The V gene is TRBV9, the J gene TRBJ1-1; D unresolved. The CDR3 covers 15 residues. The germline gives CDR1 SGDLS, CDR2 YYNGEE. Trimming took 0 bases from V and 5 from J, leaving 14 bases between them. CDR3 residues: CASSVAPQTRTEAFF. The CDR3 DNA reads TGTGCCAGCAGCGTAGCCCCCCAGACTAGGACTGAAGCTTTCTTT.

V and J are TRBV2 and TRBJ2-7; 7 nucleotides agree with TRBD1. The trim removed 0 bases at V and 6 bases at J, leaving 8 bases unmatched. The CDR3 has 15 residues. Germline CDR1 and CDR2: SNHLY and FYNNEI. This CDR3 is CASSEAVGRGFEQYF. The CDR3 nucleotides read TGTGCCAGCAGTGAAGCGGTAGGCAGGGGGTTCGAGCAGTACTTC.